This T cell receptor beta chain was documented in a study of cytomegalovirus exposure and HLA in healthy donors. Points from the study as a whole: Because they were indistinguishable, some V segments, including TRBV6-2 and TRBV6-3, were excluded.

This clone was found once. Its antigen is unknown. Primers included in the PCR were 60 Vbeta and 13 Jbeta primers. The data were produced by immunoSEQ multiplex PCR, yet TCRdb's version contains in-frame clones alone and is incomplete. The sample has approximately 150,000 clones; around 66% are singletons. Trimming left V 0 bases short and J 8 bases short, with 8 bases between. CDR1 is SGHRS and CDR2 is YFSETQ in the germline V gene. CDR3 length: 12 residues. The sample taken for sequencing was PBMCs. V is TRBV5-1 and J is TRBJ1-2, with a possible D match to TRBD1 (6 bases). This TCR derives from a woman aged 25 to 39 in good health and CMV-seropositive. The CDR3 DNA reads TGCGCCAGCAGCTTGGAGGGGGAAGGCTACACCTTC. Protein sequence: CASSLEGEGYTF.